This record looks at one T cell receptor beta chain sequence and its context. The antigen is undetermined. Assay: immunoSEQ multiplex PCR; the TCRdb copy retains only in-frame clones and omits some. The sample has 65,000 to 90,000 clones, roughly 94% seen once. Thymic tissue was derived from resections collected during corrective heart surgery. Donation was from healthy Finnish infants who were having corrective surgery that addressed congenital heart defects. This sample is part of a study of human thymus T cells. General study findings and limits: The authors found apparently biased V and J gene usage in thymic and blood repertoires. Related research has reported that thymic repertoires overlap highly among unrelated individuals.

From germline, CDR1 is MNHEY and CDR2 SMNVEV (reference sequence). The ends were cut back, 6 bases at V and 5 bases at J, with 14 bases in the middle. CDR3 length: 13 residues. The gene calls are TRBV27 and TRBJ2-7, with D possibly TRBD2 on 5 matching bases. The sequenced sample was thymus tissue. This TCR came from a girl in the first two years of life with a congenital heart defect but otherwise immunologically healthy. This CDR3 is CASRYIGSDEQYF. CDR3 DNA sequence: TGTGCCAGCAGGTATATAGGTAGCGACGAGCAGTACTTC.